One sample yielded the 12 T cell receptor beta chains listed below, sequenced in a study of control samples from healthy donors and cancer patients. This table comes from immunoSEQ multiplex PCR, and its TCRdb copy is limited to in-frame clones, with some not included. The sample lists under 100,000 clones; roughly nine tenths were seen once. Sample: blood. These receptors all stem from a woman in her 70s in good health.

The rearrangement joins TRBV13 to TRBJ2-2, with D possibly TRBD1 on 5 matching bases. Trimming took 3 bases from V and 0 from J, leaving 8 bases between them. The CDR3 is 15 residues long. Germline V gene data show CDR1 as PRHDT and CDR2 as FYEKMQ (reference sequence). The chain's CDR3 is CASSLVQANTGELFF. Written as DNA, the CDR3 is TGTGCCAGCAGCTTGGTACAGGCGAACACCGGGGAGCTGTTTTTT.

The CDR3 bases are TGTGCCTGGGGGACAGGGAGATTGAACACTGAAGCTTTCTTT. Protein: CAWGTGRLNTEAFF. The gene calls are TRBV30 and TRBJ1-1; TRBD1 agrees at 9 bases. This CDR3 has 14 residues. J was trimmed by 0 bases and V by 5 bases; bases with no gene match: 4. Per the germline V gene, CDR1 is GTSNPN and CDR2 is SVGIG (reference sequence).

The DNA for the CDR3 is TGTGCCAGCAGTATAGGTAGCGGGAGGAGGGAAGAGACCCAGTACTTC. Protein: CASSIGSGRREETQYF. This chain links TRBV6-2 or TRBV6-3 with TRBJ2-5; TRBD2 agrees at 10 bases. Trimming removed 5 bases from V and 3 bases from J; junction bases left unmatched: 9. Per the germline V gene, CDR1 is MNHEY and CDR2 is SVGEGT. The CDR3 is made up of 16 amino acids.

The table lists this clone with a count of one. The chain carries TRBV5-1 and TRBJ2-3; D is ambiguous. V was pared by 1 base and J by 2 bases, with 5 bases between. The germline CDR1 and CDR2 sequences are SGHRS and YFSETQ. The CDR3 contains 13 residues. The CDR3 here is CASSLSPTDTQYF. CDR3 DNA sequence: TGCGCCAGCAGCTTGTCACCCACAGATACGCAGTATTTT.

This chain joins TRBV9 and TRBJ1-1; D call uncertain. This CDR3 spans 13 amino acids. In germline, CDR1 is SGDLS, CDR2 YYNGEE. V was clipped by 0 bases and J by 7 bases, with 10 bases between them. The CDR3 DNA follows: TGTGCCAGCAGCGTAGCCCGGCAAGGTGAAGCTTTCTTT. Protein: CASSVARQGEAFF.

This chain connects TRBV5-4 to TRBJ1-2; no clear D. The germline V and J ends were trimmed by 0 bases and 4 bases, with 10 bases remaining between them. In germline, CDR1 is SGHNT, CDR2 YYREEE (reference sequence). The CDR3 consists of 14 residues. CDR3 nucleotide sequence: TGTGCCAGCAGCTTGGAAGCCAGCCCCTATGGCTACACCTTC. It codes for CASSLEASPYGYTF.

The V and J genes are TRBV19 and TRBJ1-3, with D uncertain. The CDR3 runs to 12 residues. V was cut by 6 bases and J by 4 bases, with 7 bases left in between. The germline V gene encodes CDR1 LNHDA and CDR2 SQIVND (reference sequence). CDR3 sequence (DNA): TGTGCCAGTAGAAGTGAAGGAAACACCATATATTTT. Its protein is CASRSEGNTIYF.

The chain employs TRBV25-1 and TRBJ1-1; TRBD1 aligns across 7 bases. The CDR3 has 11 amino acids. After removal of 5 bases from V and 8 bases from J, the junction contained 2 bases not matched to a gene. From germline, CDR1 is MGHDK and CDR2 SYGVNS. CDR3: CASSLDREAFF. The CDR3 coding sequence is TGTGCCAGCAGTTTGGACAGGGAAGCTTTCTTT.

The chain employs TRBV5-8 and TRBJ2-1; D is unclear. CDR1 is SGHTS, CDR2 YDEGEE, per germline. V was cut by 2 bases and J by 4 bases, with 7 bases left in between. The CDR3 runs to 13 residues. The CDR3 reads CASSLRPYNEQFF. The CDR3 nucleotides read TGTGCCAGCAGCTTAAGGCCGTACAATGAGCAGTTCTTC.

This clone came up a few times. This rearrangement joins TRBV6-5 to TRBJ2-2; D might be TRBD2 (5 bases). The germline V gene encodes CDR1 MNHEY and CDR2 SVGAGI. Trimming left V 7 bases short and J 2 bases short, with 8 bases between. The CDR3 spans 13 residues. CDR3 coding DNA: TGTGCCAGCACGGAGGCCAACACCGGGGAGCTGTTTTTT. Translating it yields CASTEANTGELFF.

This rearrangement joins TRBV30 to TRBJ2-2; 11 bases line up with TRBD2. The CDR3 covers 17 residues. CDR1 GTSNPN and CDR2 SVGIG come from the germline V gene (reference sequence). After removal of 0 bases from V and 6 bases from J, the junction contained 9 bases not matched to a gene. CDR3 nucleotide sequence: TGTGCCTGGAGTGTACCCCGACTAGCGGGACGTCCCGGGGAGCTGTTTTTT. Translating it yields CAWSVPRLAGRPGELFF.

This chain uses TRBV2 with TRBJ1-5; no definite D call. Trimming pared 8 bases from V and 4 bases from J, leaving 12 bases between. Germline lookup yields CDR1 SNHLY and CDR2 FYNNEI. This CDR3 contains 13 residues. The CDR3 coding sequence is TGTGCCAGCGCATACAGCGAGAATCAGCCCCAGCATTTT. Translation gives CASAYSENQPQHF.